This T cell receptor beta chain is from a study of PD-1 blockade in mismatch repair-deficient tumors. Study context: Enrolled about 2012-2016, patients had progressing, pretreated mismatch repair-deficient cancers of 12 to 13 types. Study-level results: Tumor-resident clones, often absent from pretreatment blood, expanded after pembrolizumab and then contracted.

Trimming took off 4 bases at V and 4 bases at J, with 13 bases between the two ends. Germline-derived CDR1 and CDR2 are LGHNA and YSLEER. The CDR3 is made up of 14 amino acids. On this clone: Its matching antigen is unknown.

TCRdb's copy holds only in-frame clones and misses some; the assay was immunoSEQ multiplex PCR. Found here are tens of thousands of clones, about 84% of them singletons; the top ten hold 2.5% to 3%. The sequencing here drew on peripheral blood, taken 12 weeks after starting pembrolizumab. The rearrangement links TRBV4-3 to TRBJ1-2; D is perhaps TRBD1 (6 bases). This TCR came from an adult with mismatch repair-deficient cancer. In DNA, the CDR3 is TGCGCCAGCAGCCGGACAGATGGCGGCTATGGCTACACCTTC. Translation: CASSRTDGGYGYTF.